One and the same sample provided the 30 T cell receptor beta chains below, sequenced in a study of shared T cell receptors in the human thymus. Assay: immunoSEQ multiplex PCR; the TCRdb copy retains only in-frame clones and omits some. Here the sample spans about 660,000 clones, about 87% being singletons. The data were also submitted as part of a second study, on human thymus T cells.

The sample was thymocytes. Source of these receptors: a boy younger than two with a congenital heart defect.

This chain connects TRBV28 to TRBJ1-1; D uncertain. The CDR3 covers 15 residues. The ends were cut back, 5 bases at V and 3 bases at J, with 16 bases in the middle. Germline loops: CDR1 MDHEN, CDR2 SYDVKM. The CDR3 loop reads CASSPEYRRDTEAFF. CDR3 bases: TGTGCCAGCAGTCCCGAATATAGGCGGGACACTGAAGCTTTCTTT.

This clone was recorded a few times. The sample carries other DNA sequences with the same CDR3. The V gene is TRBV6-5, the J gene TRBJ2-1; no clear D gene. V shed 6 bases and J shed 4 bases, with 4 bases lying between them. There are 11 residues in the CDR3. Per the germline V gene, CDR1 is MNHEY and CDR2 is SVGAGI. The CDR3 protein is CASSLYNEQFF. The CDR3 DNA is TGTGCCAGCAGCCTATACAATGAGCAGTTCTTC.

The chain links TRBV12-5 to TRBJ2-2; D possibly corresponds to TRBD1 (5 bases). Germline loops: CDR1 LGHNT, CDR2 FRNRAP. V was trimmed by 3 bases and J by 9 bases, leaving 32 bases between them. This CDR3 has 20 residues. CDR3 amino acids: CASGFGAPQEGAVLPRELFF. Written as DNA, the CDR3 is TGTGCTAGTGGTTTTGGGGCCCCCCAAGAAGGAGCTGTCTTACCTCGGGAGCTGTTTTTT. Drawing the rest from reference TRBV12-5 and TRBJ2-2, the complete variable domain is DARVTQTPRHKVTEMGQEVTMRCQPILGHNTVFWYRQTMMQGLELLAYFRNRAPLDDSGMPKDRFSAEMPDATLATLKIQPSEPRDSAVYFCASGFGAPQEGAVLPRELFFGEGSRLTVL.

The chain joins TRBV11-2 to TRBJ1-4; D is possibly TRBD1 (6 bases). CDR1 is SGHAT and CDR2 is FQNNGV in the germline V gene. CDR3 length equals 14 residues. V was clipped by 5 bases and J by 7 bases, with 14 bases between them. CDR3 bases: TGTGCCAGCAGCGGCATGGGGGGGCCTGAAAAACTGTTTTTT. The encoded protein is CASSGMGGPEKLFF. Variable domain in full (rest from reference TRBV11-2 and TRBJ1-4): EAGVAQSPRYKIIEKRQSVAFWCNPISGHATLYWYQQILGQGPKLLIQFQNNGVVDDSQLPKDRFSAERLKGVDSTLKIQPAKLEDSAVYLCASSGMGGPEKLFFGSGTQLSVL.

The chain joins TRBV5-4 to TRBJ2-1; 9 bases are a match to TRBD2. The germline V gene encodes CDR1 SGHNT and CDR2 YYREEE (reference sequence). This CDR3 is built from 15 residues. J gave up 6 bases and V 0 bases, and 4 bases lay outside the gene matches. In DNA form, the CDR3 reads TGTGCCAGCAGCTTGGCTGGACTAGCGCCCAATGAGCAGTTCTTC. It encodes CASSLAGLAPNEQFF.

CDR3: CASSDPGRGDTQYF. Here the CDR3 DNA reads TGTGCCAGCAGTGATCCAGGCCGCGGGGATACGCAGTATTTT. The chain is built from TRBV25-1 and TRBJ2-3; a possible D gene is TRBD2 (5 bases). This CDR3 has 14 residues. Germline CDR1 MGHDK, CDR2 SYGVNS. Trimming removed 3 bases at V and 6 bases at J, with 13 bases between.

The chain links TRBV7-2 to TRBJ1-5, with 12 bases identical to TRBD1. The trim removed 5 bases at V and 6 bases at J, leaving 5 bases unmatched. This CDR3 is built from 15 residues. Germline assignment: CDR1 SGHTA and CDR2 FQGNSA. Here the CDR3 reads CASSTRDRGLQPQHF. Here the CDR3 DNA reads TGTGCCAGCAGCACCCGGGACAGGGGGCTTCAGCCCCAGCATTTT.

This clone was found once. The genes are TRBV28 and TRBJ2-1; possible D gene TRBD2, 6 bases. Germline V gives CDR1 MDHEN, CDR2 SYDVKM. Trimming took 11 bases from V and 4 from J, leaving 9 bases between them. The CDR3 is made up of 11 amino acids. CDR3 nucleotides: TGTGCCGTACGGGGGTACAATGAGCAGTTCTTC. The encoded protein is CAVRGYNEQFF.

The chain combines TRBV5-6 with TRBJ2-4; no clear D gene. This CDR3 has 14 residues. Trimming left V 0 bases short and J 6 bases short, with 10 bases between. Germline V gene sequence: CDR1 SGHDT, CDR2 YYEEEE. CDR3 sequence: CASSLGVGSNIQYF. CDR3 DNA sequence: TGTGCCAGCAGCTTGGGGGTGGGCTCAAACATTCAGTACTTC.

The chain recombines TRBV5-1 with TRBJ2-3; the match to TRBD2 covers 14 bases. Trimming at V came to 5 bases and at J to 1 base, leaving 6 bases not matched to a gene. Germline CDR1 reads SGHRS; CDR2 reads YFSETQ. CDR3 size: 17 residues. In DNA, the CDR3 is TGCGCCAGCAGGCCAAGGACTAGCGGGAGGTGCACAGATACGCAGTATTTT. This gives the protein CASRPRTSGRCTDTQYF.

This clone has only a few counts. The V gene is TRBV4-1, the J gene TRBJ2-7; TRBD2 matches at 10 bases. This CDR3 comprises 18 residues. The V and J ends lost 0 bases and 3 bases, in that order; junction bases with no gene match: 11. Germline CDR1 reads MGHRA; CDR2 reads YSYEKL. CDR3 residues: CASSQDWASGSRSYEQYF. The CDR3 nucleotides are TGCGCCAGCAGCCAAGATTGGGCTAGCGGGAGCAGGAGCTACGAGCAGTACTTC.

The chain links TRBV4-1 to TRBJ2-2; D is ambiguous. The CDR3 has 13 amino acids. V was pared by 7 bases and J by 6 bases, with 12 bases between. CDR1 is MGHRA and CDR2 is YSYEKL in the germline V gene. For the CDR3, the DNA is TGCGCCAGCACCCAGAGTGATCCCGGGGAGCTGTTTTTT. It yields the protein CASTQSDPGELFF.

V usage is TRBV20-1 and J usage is TRBJ2-1; D gene unclear. Trimming removed 6 bases from V and 5 bases from J, with 5 bases in between. The CDR3 totals 10 residues. Per germline, CDR1 DFQATT and CDR2 SNEGSKA (reference sequence). The CDR3 DNA sequence: TGCAGTGCCATCCACAATGAGCAGTTCTTC. Residues: CSAIHNEQFF.

This sequence joins TRBV5-4 and TRBJ2-3; D remains unclear. V was trimmed by 0 bases and J by 0 bases, leaving 14 bases between them. The CDR3 is made up of 17 amino acids. Germline V CDR1 and CDR2: SGHNT, YYREEE (reference sequence). In DNA, the CDR3 is TGTGCCAGCAGCTTGGTCTTTCGTACTGAGAGCACAGATACGCAGTATTTT. Translated: CASSLVFRTESTDTQYF.

The sample holds a few counts of this clone. The CDR3 nucleotides are TGTGCCAGCAGGCTCCAGGAAATCTCTGGGGCCAACGTCCTGACTTTC. It yields the protein CASRLQEISGANVLTF. The chain combines TRBV5-5 with TRBJ2-6; no reliable D call. Germline loops: CDR1 SGHKS, CDR2 YYEKEE (reference sequence). Trimming left V 5 bases short and J 0 bases short, with 12 bases between. The CDR3 totals 16 residues.

The rearrangement uses TRBV25-1 and TRBJ2-5, with 8 bases identical to TRBD1. Near its end, the DNA agrees better with TRBJ2-7, so the J call may be wrong. The CDR3 loop spans 16 amino acids. Germline assignment: CDR1 MGHDK and CDR2 SYGVNS. In DNA, the CDR3 is TGTGCCAGCAGGGGTCCTAGACAGGGGAAGAGAGACGAGCAGTACTTC. Its protein is CASRGPRQGKRDEQYF.

This rearrangement joins TRBV5-1 to TRBJ2-1, with TRBD2 matching over 10 bases. This CDR3 is 15 amino acids long. Trimming took 0 bases from V and 10 from J; bases not matched to a gene: 7. Germline CDR1 is SGHRS and CDR2 is YFSETQ. In DNA form, the CDR3 reads TGCGCCAGCAGCTTGGGTCTAGCGGGAGTAGAGGAGCAGTTCTTC. Its translation is CASSLGLAGVEEQFF.

J is TRBJ1-5 and V is TRBV28, with D unresolved. This CDR3 has 14 residues. Germline V lookup: CDR1 MDHEN, CDR2 SYDVKM. V lost 6 bases and J 0 bases, leaving 9 bases between the germline ends. CDR3 residues: CASSPRYSNQPQHF. CDR3 coding DNA: TGTGCCAGCAGCCCCAGGTATAGCAATCAGCCCCAGCATTTT.

V is TRBV5-5 and J is TRBJ2-7, with 7 bases identical to TRBD1. Germline V lookup: CDR1 SGHKS, CDR2 YYEKEE (reference sequence). J lost 6 bases, V lost 4 bases, and 10 bases had no gene match. This CDR3 has 14 amino acids. CDR3 sequence: CASSIGTDPTEQYF. DNA for the CDR3: TGTGCCAGCAGCATTGGGACAGACCCCACCGAGCAGTACTTC.

The gene calls are TRBV7-9 and TRBJ1-1; a possible D gene is TRBD1 (6 bases). Germline lookup yields CDR1 SEHNR and CDR2 FQNEAQ (reference sequence). V was cut by 1 base and J by 5 bases, with 14 bases left in between. This CDR3 comprises 15 residues. The CDR3 nucleotides read TGTGCCAGCAGCTTAGTACAGGGCTGGAAGACTGAAGCTTTCTTT. Translation gives CASSLVQGWKTEAFF.

This clone was observed a handful of times. The rearrangement uses TRBV19 and TRBJ1-1; TRBD1 might be the D (6 bases). V was clipped by 3 bases and J by 0 bases, with 17 bases between them. In germline, CDR1 is LNHDA, CDR2 SQIVND (reference sequence). The CDR3 totals 17 residues. The CDR3 here is CASSMIGTPRLNTEAFF. As DNA, the CDR3 is TGTGCCAGTAGTATGATAGGGACACCCCGCTTGAACACTGAAGCTTTCTTT.

This clone was seen a single time. The chain recombines TRBV12-2 with TRBJ1-1; TRBD1, as called in the table, went unchecked against the DNA. TRBV12-2 is marked as a pseudogene. The CDR3 length is 18 residues. CDR3 bases: TGTGCAAGTCGCTTAGAGGAGACAGGGGAAAGCATGAACACTGAAGCTTTCTTT. It yields the protein CASRLEETGESMNTEAFF.

This clone was picked up one time. Here the CDR3 DNA reads TGTGCCAGCAGCCCAGGATCGACAGGGCCCTACGAGCAGTACTTC. Translation: CASSPGSTGPYEQYF. The gene calls are TRBV7-6 and TRBJ2-7, with 7 bases lining up with TRBD1. V lost 5 bases and J lost 2; bases outside the gene matches: 9. The germline V gene encodes CDR1 SGHVS and CDR2 FNYEAQ. The CDR3 extends over 15 amino acids. Full variable domain (rest looked up from reference TRBV7-6 and TRBJ2-7): GAGVSQSPRYKVTKRGQDVALRCDPISGHVSLYWYRQALGQGPEFLTYFNYEAQQDKSGLPNDRFSAERPEGSISTLTIQRTEQRDSAMYRCASSPGSTGPYEQYFGPGTRLTVT.

This clone has a single count. The V call is TRBV25-1, the J call TRBJ2-3, with 10 bases lining up with TRBD1. The CDR3 contains 14 residues. V was clipped by 6 bases and J by 3 bases; unmatched bases: 3. From germline, CDR1 is MGHDK and CDR2 SYGVNS. CDR3 in DNA: TGTGCCAGCAGGGGGGACAGGGGTACAGATACGCAGTATTTT. This translates into CASRGDRGTDTQYF.

This sequence joins TRBV11-3 and TRBJ2-1, with D unresolved. V dropped 2 bases and J dropped 1 base, with 9 bases sitting between them. Germline CDR1 reads SGHNT; CDR2 reads YENEEA. The CDR3 runs to 15 residues. CDR3 in amino acids: CASSLSRRSYNEQFF. The CDR3 region has the DNA TGTGCCAGCAGCTTAAGCCGGAGATCCTACAATGAGCAGTTCTTC.

The chain employs TRBV7-9 and TRBJ1-1, with D perhaps matching TRBD1 (6 bases). Germline CDR1 is SEHNR and CDR2 is FQNEAQ (reference sequence). V lost 8 bases and J 0 bases, leaving 13 bases between the germline ends. The CDR3 has 14 amino acids. CDR3 sequence reads: CASPGTMLNTEAFF. The CDR3 region has the DNA TGTGCCAGCCCGGGGACAATGCTGAACACTGAAGCTTTCTTT. Variable domain in full (rest from reference TRBV7-9 and TRBJ1-1): DTGVSQNPRHKITKRGQNVTFRCDPISEHNRLYWYRQTLGQGPEFLTYFQNEAQLEKSRLLSDRFSAERPKGSFSTLEIQRTEQGDSAMYLCASPGTMLNTEAFFGQGTRLTVV.

The genes are TRBV27 and TRBJ2-7, with D maybe TRBD1 (6 bases). V was trimmed by 6 bases and J by 0 bases, leaving 18 bases between them. The germline V gene has CDR1 MNHEY and CDR2 SMNVEV (reference sequence). This CDR3 contains 16 residues. The CDR3 DNA reads TGTGCCAGCAGCCCGCGGACAGTGCGAACCTCCTACGAGCAGTACTTC. Translating it yields CASSPRTVRTSYEQYF.

CDR3 bases: TGTGCCACCAGCAGAGGTTATATTAGCGACGGGGAGCAGTACTTC. It codes for CATSRGYISDGEQYF. The chain has TRBV15 and TRBJ2-7; possibly TRBD2 for D (5 bases). Germline CDR1 reads LNHNV; CDR2 reads YYDKDF (reference sequence). The CDR3 covers 15 residues. The germline V and J ends were trimmed by 1 base and 7 bases, with 17 bases remaining between them.

The chain recombines TRBV7-9 with TRBJ1-3, with 8 bases fitting TRBD1. Per the germline V gene, CDR1 is SEHNR and CDR2 is FQNEAQ (reference sequence). CDR3 length: 15 amino acids. Trimming took 5 bases from V and 2 from J; bases not matched to a gene: 5. DNA of the CDR3: TGTGCCAGCAGCAGGCGGACAGGGACTGGAAACACCATATATTTT. It is translated as CASSRRTGTGNTIYF.

This chain connects TRBV5-1 to TRBJ1-2, with 9 bases fitting TRBD1. J lost 4 bases, V lost 4 bases, and 11 bases had no gene match. The CDR3 spans 16 residues. The germline V gene encodes CDR1 SGHRS and CDR2 YFSETQ. DNA of the CDR3: TGCGCCAGCAGCCCGGGACAGGGCCCCCTCAGCTATGGCTACACCTTC. It is translated as CASSPGQGPLSYGYTF. The full variable domain, with the rest looked up from reference TRBV5-1 and TRBJ1-2, is KAGVTQTPRYLIKTRGQQVTLSCSPISGHRSVSWYQQTPGQGLQFLFEYFSETQRNKGNFPGRFSGRQFSNSRSEMNVSTLELGDSALYLCASSPGQGPLSYGYTFGSGTRLTVV.